Sequencing of this TCR beta chain was carried out in a study of shared T cell receptors in the human thymus (dated by TCRdb to the early 2020s). Notes on the research overall: The study examined how self-reactive, shared T-cell receptor alpha chains are generated in the human thymus.

As to this clone: The antigen this receptor binds is unknown. No clone much larger than this one lies a single base away; base qualities are absent.

V trim: 4 bases; J trim: 5 bases; unmatched bases: 8. Inclusive of the bounding cysteine and phenylalanine, the CDR3 is 15 residues long. The entry retains the CDR3 DNA only, 45 bases that are in frame from base 1. Via the germline V gene, CDR1 is MGHDK and CDR2 SYGVNS. Libraries were built with the immunoSEQ multiplex PCR assay. What TCRdb holds here is the immuneACCESS table cut down to in-frame rearrangements. Part of the clones is not present; checked against another copy, under half of the missing clones reflect an unresolved V gene, and the others are unexplained. A total of hundreds of thousands of clones appear in this sample, 70% to 90% of them only once. The leading ten clones occupy roughly 0.0086% of the sample. The sample was also reused in another study, on human thymus T cells. In that second paper, the authors write: The donors were immunologically healthy infants in Finland who had open corrective cardiac surgery for congenital heart defects. Thymus tissue was collected as surgical resects that were removed during corrective cardiac surgery. V and J gene segment usage appeared biased in both thymic and peripheral blood repertoires. Highly overlapping thymic TCR repertoires among unrelated individuals were reported in the related research. The study used eight infant thymus samples plus four related peripheral blood samples to characterize TCR alpha and beta repertoires. Donor ages ranged from about 6 to 250 days, and the cohort comprised five to seven male and a couple of female infants. After being mechanically released from the tissue, thymocytes were kept at -70 degrees C in pellets of about 9-34 million cells. A QIAsymphony instrument was used to extract genomic DNA from the frozen cell pellets. TCRB and TCRAD loci were amplified from a standardized quantity of quality-controlled genomic DNA using the immunoSEQ multiplex PCR assay. Amplicons spanned the V(D)J region at a length sufficient to cover the CDR3 and identify V and J genes. The amplicons were sequenced on an Illumina platform via the commercial immunoSEQ service. Primer bias and sequencing errors were corrected using previously described methods, and TCRAD and TCRB definitions followed the IMGT database. The repertoires were analysed using immunoSEQ Analyzer 3.0 and VDJTools for basic statistics, V/J segment usage, diversity estimates, rarefaction and pairwise overlap. Diversity was estimated with Chao1, ChaoE, Efron-Thisted, Shannon and inverse Simpson indices, and also on datasets down-sampled to the smallest sample. Repertoire overlap used strict matching of CDR3 nucleotide sequence, V gene and J gene, with Jaccard-based multidimensional scaling clustering. On average, thymus samples yielded about 810,000 unique TCRB clonotypes, whereas blood samples yielded about 84,000.

The rearranged segments are TRBV25-1 and TRBJ1-1; TRBD1 fits 9 bases in the junction. This TCR was sampled from a boy under two years old with a congenital heart defect. Donor details come from another sample of the same person, matched by shared clones. Sequenced material: thymocytes. The sequenced DNA: TGTGCCAGCAGTGCCGGACAGGGGAGAACGACTGAAGCTTTCTTT. Its protein product is CASSAGQGRTTEAFF.